This T cell receptor (beta chain) was observed in a study of CD8 T cells in Susac syndrome. For this clonotype: The antigen remains unidentified.

Sequencing of TCR beta was carried out in blood CD8+ and CD4+ T cells. Purification of the CD8+ and CD4+ T cells relied on negative isolation, and TEMRA cells underwent FACS enrichment. Reverse transcription of roughly 0.5 to 1 ug RNA was performed with random hexamers. Coverage of TCR beta CDR3 amplification by immunoSEQ multiplex PCR extended to 54 Vbeta and 13 Jbeta. TCRdb called the immunoSEQ multiplex PCR reads again in MiXCR, with one record for every CDR3 protein. The sample lists 200,000 to 250,000 distinct CDR3 sequences; 95% were seen once. The germline V and J ends were trimmed by 1 base and 1 base, with 12 bases remaining between them. The CDR3 covers 15 residues. Germline V gene sequence: CDR1 DFQATT, CDR2 SNEGSKA (reference sequence). General study points: It was acknowledged in the study that its TCR sequencing and HLA analysis involved a relatively small number of individuals.

Sequencing input: CD4+ T cells from PBMCs. V gene TRBV20-1 combines with J gene TRBJ2-3; no clear D. The sequence was obtained from a human donor with multiple sclerosis. The chain's CDR3 is CSARAPGTRTDTQYF. The CDR3 DNA reads TGCAGTGCTAGAGCTCCGGGTACCCGCACAGATACGCAGTATTTT.